This T cell receptor beta chain was captured in a study of neoadjuvant anti-PD-1 for oral cavity cancer. Broader study findings: TCR analyses covered only three patients per response group. Pretreatment Treg/Th17 ratio correlated inversely with post-treatment tumor clonality.

Regarding this clone: The antigen remains undetermined.

This table comes from immunoSEQ multiplex PCR, and its TCRdb copy is limited to in-frame clones, with some not included. The sample consists of around 16,000 clones, under 70% of them appearing once. CDR1 and CDR2 (germline): SQVTM, ANQGSEA. The CDR3 spans 13 residues. V was pared by 4 bases and J by 4 bases, with 13 bases between. This sequence was found in a person aged 40 to 85 with oral cavity squamous cell carcinoma. Specimen: PBMCs, collected before nivolumab (anti-PD-1) treatment. The rearrangement links TRBV29-1 to TRBJ1-2; no definite D call. The CDR3 DNA is TGCAGCGTTGCATCGGAGATCGTCTATGGCTACACCTTC. Translating gives CSVASEIVYGYTF.